This passage covers 21 T cell receptor beta chains from one sample sequenced in a study of T cell responses to AZD1222 COVID-19 vaccine. The table came from immunoSEQ multiplex PCR; TCRdb's copy has only in-frame clones and leaves some out. Of more than 150,000 clones listed, approximately 90% were seen once; the top ten hold 5.5% to 8%. Material: peripheral blood, obtained after recovery from COVID-19. The receptors stem from an adult who had recovered from COVID-19.

The rearrangement links TRBV7-3 to TRBJ2-3; possibly TRBD2 for D (6 bases). The CDR3 sequence is 14 residues long. CDR1 is SGHTA, CDR2 FQGTGA, per germline. V dropped 0 bases and J dropped 5 bases, with 9 bases sitting between them. The CDR3 sequence: CASSLTWGEDTQYF. CDR3 nucleotide sequence: TGTGCCAGCAGCTTAACGTGGGGGGAAGATACGCAGTATTTT.

In DNA, the CDR3 is TGTGCCAGTAGTTATGGACTGGGACAGGGCTATGGCTACACCTTC. Translated, it gives CASSYGLGQGYGYTF. This sequence joins TRBV19 and TRBJ1-2; 9 positions match TRBD1. The CDR3 length is 15 residues. Germline V gene lookup returns CDR1 LNHDA and CDR2 SQIVND (reference sequence). V lost 5 bases, J lost 4 bases, and 8 bases stayed unmatched.

The CDR3 nucleotides are TGTGCCAGCAGTCCGACTGGAGATACGCAGTATTTT. The encoded protein is CASSPTGDTQYF. The chain is built from TRBV6-4 and TRBJ2-3; D unclear. The germline V gene has CDR1 MRHNA and CDR2 SNTAGT. Trimming left V 5 bases short and J 5 bases short, with 8 bases between. This CDR3 contains 12 residues.

The genes are TRBV19 and TRBJ1-1; D unresolved. The CDR3 loop spans 14 amino acids. V was trimmed by 7 bases and J by 7 bases, leaving 19 bases between them. The V gene's germline CDR1 is LNHDA and CDR2 SQIVND (reference sequence). This CDR3 reads CASTPLDGGNEAFF. Written as DNA, the CDR3 is TGTGCCAGTACTCCCCTGGATGGAGGGAATGAAGCTTTCTTT.

J is TRBJ1-1 and V is TRBV2; no reliable D call. Germline CDR1 SNHLY, CDR2 FYNNEI. With 9 bases removed from V and 2 bases from J, the gap between germline ends came to 13 bases. The CDR3 sequence is 13 residues long. CDR3 loop: CASNPTGNTEAFF. CDR3 nucleotides: TGTGCCAGTAATCCGACGGGTAACACTGAAGCTTTCTTT.

V and J are TRBV3-1 (or the pseudogene TRBV3-2) and TRBJ2-5; a weak D match, TRBD1 (6 bases). The ends were cut back, 4 bases at V and 2 bases at J, with 17 bases in the middle. Per the germline V gene, CDR1 is LGHDT and CDR2 is YNNKEL (reference sequence). The CDR3 runs to 16 residues. CDR3 coding DNA: TGTGCCAGCAGCCTCGGACAGAGCAACTTTCAAGAGACCCAGTACTTC. Its protein product is CASSLGQSNFQETQYF.

The genes are TRBV7-9 and TRBJ2-2; unclear D gene. The CDR3 is made up of 13 amino acids. Trimming left V 9 bases short and J 0 bases short, with 8 bases between. Per germline, CDR1 SEHNR and CDR2 FQNEAQ (reference sequence). Written as DNA, the CDR3 is TGTGCCAGAGGGTCGCCGAACACCGGGGAGCTGTTTTTT. Encoded protein: CARGSPNTGELFF. Supplemented by reference TRBV7-9 and TRBJ2-2, the full variable domain reads DTGVSQNPRHKITKRGQNVTFRCDPISEHNRLYWYRQTLGQGPEFLTYFQNEAQLEKSRLLSDRFSAERPKGSFSTLEIQRTEQGDSAMYLCARGSPNTGELFFGEGSRLTVL.

The chain has TRBV5-1 and TRBJ2-7; 11 nucleotides agree with TRBD2. V dropped 4 bases and J dropped 0; count of bases not matched to a gene: 6. CDR1 SGHRS and CDR2 YFSETQ come from the germline V gene. This CDR3 spans 16 amino acids. CDR3 DNA sequence: TGCGCCAGCAGCCCCTACGGGACTAGCGGCTCCTACGAGCAGTACTTC. This encodes CASSPYGTSGSYEQYF.

This chain uses TRBV19 with TRBJ1-6, with 8 bases lining up with TRBD1. The V segment lost 5 bases and the J segment 4 bases; nucleotides outside the gene matches: 4. This CDR3 region has 15 residues. Germline values: CDR1 LNHDA, CDR2 SQIVND (reference sequence). The CDR3 spells CASSLRDRYNSPLHF. For the CDR3, the DNA is TGTGCCAGTAGTCTCCGGGACAGGTATAATTCACCCCTCCACTTT.

This clone was found once. This chain joins TRBV28 and TRBJ2-5; 7 nucleotides match TRBD1. The junction had 7 bases not matched to a gene; V was cut back by 6 bases and J by 0 bases. Looked up from germline, CDR1 is MDHEN and CDR2 is SYDVKM. CDR3 length: 15 amino acids. Here the CDR3 DNA reads TGTGCCAGCAGCCGACCCGGGACAGACCAAGAGACCCAGTACTTC. This encodes CASSRPGTDQETQYF.

This chain connects TRBV27 to TRBJ2-3; 10 bases match TRBD2. Per germline, CDR1 MNHEY and CDR2 SMNVEV (reference sequence). J was trimmed by 11 bases and V by 5 bases; bases with no gene match: 13. The CDR3 has 15 amino acids. CDR3 amino acids: CASSPLAGARGEQYF. The CDR3 bases are TGTGCCAGCAGTCCCCTAGCGGGAGCCCGCGGAGAGCAGTATTTT.

The chain joins TRBV7-8 to TRBJ2-7, with D perhaps assigned TRBD1 or TRBD2 (5 bases each). Trimming left V 4 bases short and J 4 bases short, with 20 bases between. In germline, CDR1 is SGHVS, CDR2 FQNEAQ. This CDR3 is built from 16 residues. The CDR3 DNA reads as TGTGCCAGCAGCTCGTCTTCGACGGGGCCCCTTTACGAGCAGTACTTC. The encoded protein is CASSSSSTGPLYEQYF.

The chain is built from TRBV6-5 and TRBJ2-7; D remains unclear. This CDR3 has 16 amino acids. Germline loops: CDR1 MNHEY, CDR2 SVGAGI. Deletions cut 2 bases from V and 2 bases from J, with 16 bases between. CDR3 protein: CASSYLAKRGTYEQYF. The CDR3, as DNA: TGTGCCAGCAGTTACCTTGCTAAACGAGGCACCTACGAGCAGTACTTC.

The chain carries TRBV19 and TRBJ2-1, with 12 bases identical to TRBD2. V was pared by 7 bases and J by 9 bases, with 19 bases of the junction left unmatched. CDR3 length equals 18 residues. CDR1 and CDR2 from the germline V gene are LNHDA and SQIVND (reference sequence). The CDR3 DNA sequence: TGTGCCAGTACCACCAGGACTAGCGGGGAAGTTCCCTTGGGTGAGCAGTTCTTC. Encoded protein: CASTTRTSGEVPLGEQFF.

This clone was counted only a few times. V is TRBV4-2 and J is TRBJ1-1; TRBD1 is a possible D gene (5 bases). This CDR3 spans 13 amino acids. Trimming took 5 bases from V and 7 from J, leaving 14 bases between them. CDR1 LGHNA and CDR2 YNFKEQ come from the germline V gene. This CDR3 reads CASSVDSRDEAFF. In DNA, the CDR3 is TGTGCCAGCAGCGTCGACAGCAGGGATGAAGCTTTCTTT.

The CDR3 coding sequence is TGCGCCAGCAGTCCTTGTCCAGGGGTTCGGTGGACAGAGACCCAGTACTTC. Encoded protein: CASSPCPGVRWTETQYF. This sequence joins TRBV10-1 and TRBJ2-5; D perhaps matches TRBD1 (6 bases). In germline, CDR1 is WNHNN, CDR2 SYGVQD (reference sequence). The CDR3 runs 17 residues. V was shortened by 5 bases and J by 4 bases, with 23 bases between the two germline ends.

V usage is TRBV29-1 and J usage is TRBJ2-5; 7 bases map to TRBD1. The CDR3 covers 12 residues. With 8 bases clipped from V and 3 bases from J, the junction kept 6 bases outside the gene matches. Germline V gene sequence: CDR1 SQVTM, CDR2 ANQGSEA. CDR3 nucleotide sequence: TGCAGCACCGGGACAGCCGAAGAGACCCAGTACTTC. Its translation: CSTGTAEETQYF.

This clone came up a few times. The rearrangement uses TRBV27 and TRBJ2-3, with TRBD1 as a possible D gene (5 bases). The CDR3 is 12 amino acids. The V gene's germline CDR1 is MNHEY and CDR2 SMNVEV (reference sequence). V was pared by 2 bases and J by 12 bases, with 12 bases between. CDR3 region: CASSLEGEPQYF. CDR3 in DNA: TGTGCCAGCAGTTTAGAAGGGGAACCCCAGTATTTT.

The chain couples TRBV25-1 to TRBJ1-6; D unclear. This CDR3 comprises 12 residues. V was cut by 4 bases and J by 9 bases, with 7 bases left in between. Germline CDR1 reads MGHDK; CDR2 reads SYGVNS. The CDR3 region has the DNA TGTGCCAGCAGTGTCGGAATTTCACCCCTCCACTTT. Amino acid sequence: CASSVGISPLHF.

The chain combines TRBV29-1 with TRBJ2-7; perhaps TRBD2 as D (5 bases). Per the germline V gene, CDR1 is SQVTM and CDR2 is ANQGSEA. The V gene lost 7 bases and the J gene lost 3 bases, with 13 bases spanning the gap. This CDR3 contains 12 residues. This chain's CDR3 is CSATEGDYEQYF. The CDR3 nucleotides are TGCAGCGCCACCGAGGGAGACTACGAGCAGTACTTC.

A word on this clone: This CDR3 is also generated by other DNA sequences in the sample. The chain has TRBV6-1 and TRBJ1-4; no definite D call. The germline V and J ends were trimmed by 3 bases and 0 bases, with 8 bases remaining between them. Germline CDR1 reads MNHNS; CDR2 reads SASEGT. The CDR3 spans 15 residues. The CDR3 DNA is TGTGCCAGCAGTGACAGAGGCGCAACTAATGAAAAACTGTTTTTT. It specifies CASSDRGATNEKLFF.